This note documents a single T cell receptor (beta chain) sequence. Its matching antigen is unknown. Naive CD4+ T cells were purified with Tregs depleted by CD25. Study results and caveats: Whole repertoires were not studied in the larger cohort, only one V-J beta rearrangement.

MiXCR, applied by TCRdb to the 5' RACE reads, yields one record per CDR3 protein. The sample has under 6,500 distinct CDR3 sequences; just over 70% are singletons. The CDR3 is 14 residues long. The germline V and J ends were trimmed by 4 bases and 8 bases, with 14 bases remaining between them. The germline V gene has CDR1 WSHSY and CDR2 SAAADI. The J gene is TRBJ1-4, the V gene TRBV10-2; maybe TRBD1 (5 bases). The sequence derives from a female donor with breast cancer. Sequences were obtained from naive CD4+ T cells sorted from blood. Subset: naive CD4+ T cells, CD4+CD45RA+CD25-. The chain's CDR3 is CASSVTAGQEKLFF. CDR3 DNA: TGCGCCAGCAGTGTGACAGCGGGTCAAGAAAAACTGTTTTTT.